The sequence of this TCR beta chain was determined in a study of CD4 T cells in relation to SARS-CoV-2 and coronaviruses. Profiling relied on immunoSEQ multiplex PCR, and the TCRdb table lists in-frame clones only, not all of them. The profile shows about 60,000 clones, over 90% of them singletons. CD4+ T cells from unexposed donors were obtained before the COVID-19 pandemic (2011-2018). The CDR3 runs to 16 residues. Germline V gene sequence: CDR1 SGHTA, CDR2 FQGTGA. V trimming: 5 bases; J trimming: 6 bases; junction bases outside the gene matches: 9. The chain recombines TRBV7-3 with TRBJ2-1; 11 bases match TRBD2. The TCR originated in a human donor in good health. The sequencing sample was made of naive CD4+ T cells from PBMCs. Regarding subset: naive CD4+ T cells isolated by negative enrichment. The CDR3 loop reads CASSPAGTSGLNEQFF. CDR3 sequence (DNA): TGTGCCAGCAGCCCCGCGGGGACTAGCGGCCTCAATGAGCAGTTCTTC.